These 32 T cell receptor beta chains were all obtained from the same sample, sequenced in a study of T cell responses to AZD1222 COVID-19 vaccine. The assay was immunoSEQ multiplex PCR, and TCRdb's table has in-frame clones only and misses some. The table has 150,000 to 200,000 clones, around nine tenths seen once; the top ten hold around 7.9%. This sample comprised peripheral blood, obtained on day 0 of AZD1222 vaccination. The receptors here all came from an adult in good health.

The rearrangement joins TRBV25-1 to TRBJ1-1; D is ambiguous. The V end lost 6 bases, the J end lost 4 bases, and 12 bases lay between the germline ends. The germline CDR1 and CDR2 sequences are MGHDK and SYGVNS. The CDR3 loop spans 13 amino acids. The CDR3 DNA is TGTGCCAGCAGGGCAGGCCTTGGCACTGAAGCTTTCTTT. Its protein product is CASRAGLGTEAFF.

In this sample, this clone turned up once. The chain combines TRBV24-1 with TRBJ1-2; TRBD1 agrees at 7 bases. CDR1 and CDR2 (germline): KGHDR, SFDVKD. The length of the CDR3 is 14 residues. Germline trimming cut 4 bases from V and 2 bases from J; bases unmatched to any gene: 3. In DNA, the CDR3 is TGTGCCACCAGTGAGGAGGACAGGAACTATGGCTACACCTTC. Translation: CATSEEDRNYGYTF.

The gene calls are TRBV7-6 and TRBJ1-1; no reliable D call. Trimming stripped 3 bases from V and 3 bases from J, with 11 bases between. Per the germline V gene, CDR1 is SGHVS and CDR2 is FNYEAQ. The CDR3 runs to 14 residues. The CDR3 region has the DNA TGTGCCAGCAGCTTGCTTAGGAAGGACACTGAAGCTTTCTTT. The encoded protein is CASSLLRKDTEAFF.

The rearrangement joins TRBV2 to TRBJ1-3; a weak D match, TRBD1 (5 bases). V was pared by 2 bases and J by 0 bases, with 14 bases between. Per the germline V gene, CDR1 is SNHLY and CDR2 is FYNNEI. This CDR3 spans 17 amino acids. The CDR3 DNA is TGTGCCAGCAGTGAAACGGGGGGTGCCTACTCTGGAAACACCATATATTTT. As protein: CASSETGGAYSGNTIYF.

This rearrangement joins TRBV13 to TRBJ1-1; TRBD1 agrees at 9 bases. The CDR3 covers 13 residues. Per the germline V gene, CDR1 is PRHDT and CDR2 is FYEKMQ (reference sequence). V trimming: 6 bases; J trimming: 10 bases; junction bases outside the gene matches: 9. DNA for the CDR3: TGTGCCAGCAGTCACGGGACAGGGAGTGTAGCTTTCTTT. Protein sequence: CASSHGTGSVAFF. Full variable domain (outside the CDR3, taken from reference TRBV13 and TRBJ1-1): AAGVIQSPRHLIKEKRETATLKCYPIPRHDTVYWYQQGPGQDPQFLISFYEKMQSDKGSIPDRFSAQQFSDYHSELNMSSLELGDSALYFCASSHGTGSVAFFGQGTRLTVV.

CDR3 coding DNA: TGTGCCAGCAGTTACTCTCCGGTAACTAGGGTCCACGAGCAGTACTTC. This encodes CASSYSPVTRVHEQYF. This chain connects TRBV6-5 to TRBJ2-7, with D tentatively TRBD2 (5 bases). Trimming shortened V by 0 bases and J by 5 bases, and 17 bases separated the two germline ends. The length of the CDR3 is 16 residues. From germline, CDR1 is MNHEY and CDR2 SVGAGI.

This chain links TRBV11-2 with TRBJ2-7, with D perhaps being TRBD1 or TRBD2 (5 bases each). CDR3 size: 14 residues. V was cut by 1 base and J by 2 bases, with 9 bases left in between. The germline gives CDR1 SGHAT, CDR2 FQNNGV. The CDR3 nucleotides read TGTGCCAGCAGCTTAGTGGGGGAAGCCTACGAGCAGTACTTC. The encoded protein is CASSLVGEAYEQYF.

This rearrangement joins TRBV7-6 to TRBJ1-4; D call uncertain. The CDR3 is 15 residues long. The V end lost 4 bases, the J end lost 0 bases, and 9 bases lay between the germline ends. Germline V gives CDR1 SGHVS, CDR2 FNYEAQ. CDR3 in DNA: TGTGCCAGCAGCTACGACGGATCAACTAATGAAAAACTGTTTTTT. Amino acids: CASSYDGSTNEKLFF.

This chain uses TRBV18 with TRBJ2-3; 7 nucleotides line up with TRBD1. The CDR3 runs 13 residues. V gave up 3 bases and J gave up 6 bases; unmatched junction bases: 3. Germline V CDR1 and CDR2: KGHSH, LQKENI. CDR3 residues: CASSPVQGDTQYF. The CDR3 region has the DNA TGTGCCAGCTCACCGGTACAGGGGGATACGCAGTATTTT.

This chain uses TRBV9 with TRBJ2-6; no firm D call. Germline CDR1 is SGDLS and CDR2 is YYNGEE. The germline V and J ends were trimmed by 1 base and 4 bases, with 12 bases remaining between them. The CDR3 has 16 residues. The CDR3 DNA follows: TGTGCCAGCAGCGTACCCTCGGGTGGAGGGGCCAACGTCCTGACTTTC. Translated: CASSVPSGGGANVLTF.

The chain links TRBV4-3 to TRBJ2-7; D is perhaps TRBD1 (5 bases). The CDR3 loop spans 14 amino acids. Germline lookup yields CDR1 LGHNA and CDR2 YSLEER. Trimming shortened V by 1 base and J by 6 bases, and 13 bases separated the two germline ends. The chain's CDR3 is CASSQGAGLSEQYF. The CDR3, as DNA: TGCGCCAGCAGCCAAGGGGCAGGGTTGAGCGAGCAGTACTTC.

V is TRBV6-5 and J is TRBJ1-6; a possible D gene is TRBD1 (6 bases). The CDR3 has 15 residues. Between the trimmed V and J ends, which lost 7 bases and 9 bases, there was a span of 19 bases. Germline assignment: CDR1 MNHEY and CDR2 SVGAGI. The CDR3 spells CASTPPGQFGSPLHF. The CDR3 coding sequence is TGTGCCAGCACCCCTCCGGGACAATTTGGTTCACCCCTCCACTTT.

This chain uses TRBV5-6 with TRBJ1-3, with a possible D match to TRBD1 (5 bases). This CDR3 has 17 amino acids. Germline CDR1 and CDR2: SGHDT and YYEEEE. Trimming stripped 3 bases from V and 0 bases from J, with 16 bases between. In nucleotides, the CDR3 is TGTGCCAGCAGCTACGGGGCGGGGCGCTTCTCTGGAAACACCATATATTTT. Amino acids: CASSYGAGRFSGNTIYF.

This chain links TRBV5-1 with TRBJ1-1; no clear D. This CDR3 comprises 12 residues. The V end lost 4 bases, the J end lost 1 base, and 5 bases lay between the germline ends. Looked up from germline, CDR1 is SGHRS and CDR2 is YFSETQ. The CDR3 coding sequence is TGCGCCAGCAGCCACGAGAACACTGAAGCTTTCTTT. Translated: CASSHENTEAFF.

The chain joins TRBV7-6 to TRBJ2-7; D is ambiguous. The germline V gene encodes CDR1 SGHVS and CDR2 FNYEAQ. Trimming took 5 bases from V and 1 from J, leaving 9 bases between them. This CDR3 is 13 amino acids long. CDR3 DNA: TGTGCCAGCAGCGCCGGGCCATCCTACGAGCAGTACTTC. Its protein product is CASSAGPSYEQYF.

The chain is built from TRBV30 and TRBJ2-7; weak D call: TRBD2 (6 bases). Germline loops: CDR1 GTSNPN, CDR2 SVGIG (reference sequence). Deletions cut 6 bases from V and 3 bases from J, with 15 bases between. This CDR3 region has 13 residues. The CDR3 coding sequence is TGTGCCTGCACCGGGACTGGATACTACGAGCAGTACTTC. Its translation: CACTGTGYYEQYF.

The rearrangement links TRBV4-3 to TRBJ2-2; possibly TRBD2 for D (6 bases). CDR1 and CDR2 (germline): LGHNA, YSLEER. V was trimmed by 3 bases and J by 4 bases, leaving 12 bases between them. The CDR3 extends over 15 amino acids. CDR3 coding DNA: TGCGCCAGCAGCCATACTAGCTCGTCCACCGGGGAGCTGTTTTTT. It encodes CASSHTSSSTGELFF.

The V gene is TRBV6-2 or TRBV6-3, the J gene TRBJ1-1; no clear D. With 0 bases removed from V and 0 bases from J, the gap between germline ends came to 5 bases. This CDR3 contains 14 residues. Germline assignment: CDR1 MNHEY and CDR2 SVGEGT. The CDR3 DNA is TGTGCCAGCAGTTACTCGTTAGTGAACACTGAAGCTTTCTTT. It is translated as CASSYSLVNTEAFF.

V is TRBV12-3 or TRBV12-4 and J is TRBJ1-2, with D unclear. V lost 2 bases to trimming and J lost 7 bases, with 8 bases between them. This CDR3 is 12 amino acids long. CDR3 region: CASSLTTSGYTF. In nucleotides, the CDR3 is TGTGCCAGCAGTTTAACGACGAGTGGCTACACCTTC.

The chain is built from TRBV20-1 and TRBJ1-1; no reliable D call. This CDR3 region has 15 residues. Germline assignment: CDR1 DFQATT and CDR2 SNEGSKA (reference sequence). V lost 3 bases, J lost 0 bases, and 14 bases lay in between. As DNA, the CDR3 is TGCAGTGCTAGTCTCCTAGCAGGCTTGAACACTGAAGCTTTCTTT. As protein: CSASLLAGLNTEAFF.

CDR3 nucleotide sequence: TGCGCCAGCAGCGAGGATAGGACTAGTGGCTTCCAAGAGACCCAGTACTTC. It codes for CASSEDRTSGFQETQYF. V and J are TRBV10-1 and TRBJ2-5; 7 bases align to TRBD2. V shed 6 bases, J shed 1 base, and the junction held 14 bases outside the gene matches. Germline assignment: CDR1 WNHNN and CDR2 SYGVQD (reference sequence). The CDR3 runs 17 residues.

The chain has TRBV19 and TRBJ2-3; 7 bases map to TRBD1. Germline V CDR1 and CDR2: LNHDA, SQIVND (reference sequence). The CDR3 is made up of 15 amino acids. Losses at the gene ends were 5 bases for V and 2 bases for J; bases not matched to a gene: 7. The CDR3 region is CASSQGQVLTDTQYF. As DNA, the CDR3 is TGTGCCAGTAGTCAAGGACAGGTGCTCACAGATACGCAGTATTTT.

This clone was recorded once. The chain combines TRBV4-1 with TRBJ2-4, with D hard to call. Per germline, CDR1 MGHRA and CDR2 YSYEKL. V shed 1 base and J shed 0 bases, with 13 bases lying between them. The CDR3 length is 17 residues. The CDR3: CASSQVGPSLAKNIQYF. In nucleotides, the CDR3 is TGCGCCAGCAGCCAAGTCGGTCCGTCGCTAGCCAAAAACATTCAGTACTTC.

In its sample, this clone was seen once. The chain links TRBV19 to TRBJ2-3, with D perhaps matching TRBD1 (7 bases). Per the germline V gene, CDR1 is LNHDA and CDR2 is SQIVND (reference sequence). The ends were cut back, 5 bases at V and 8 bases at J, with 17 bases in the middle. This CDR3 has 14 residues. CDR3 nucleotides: TGTGCCAGTAGTCCTTTAAGACAGGGAGGTACGCAGTATTTT. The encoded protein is CASSPLRQGGTQYF.

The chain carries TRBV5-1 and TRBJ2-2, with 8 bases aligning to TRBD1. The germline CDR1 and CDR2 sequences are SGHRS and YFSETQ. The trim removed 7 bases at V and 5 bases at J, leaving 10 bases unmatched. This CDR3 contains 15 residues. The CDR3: CASSRQGKGTGELFF. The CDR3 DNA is TGCGCCAGCTCCCGACAGGGGAAGGGGACCGGGGAGCTGTTTTTT.

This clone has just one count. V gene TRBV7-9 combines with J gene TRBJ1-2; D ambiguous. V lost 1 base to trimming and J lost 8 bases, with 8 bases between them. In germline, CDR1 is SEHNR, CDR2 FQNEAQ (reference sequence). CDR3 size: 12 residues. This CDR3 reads CASSLGDSGYTF. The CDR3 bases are TGTGCCAGCAGCTTAGGGGATTCCGGCTACACCTTC.

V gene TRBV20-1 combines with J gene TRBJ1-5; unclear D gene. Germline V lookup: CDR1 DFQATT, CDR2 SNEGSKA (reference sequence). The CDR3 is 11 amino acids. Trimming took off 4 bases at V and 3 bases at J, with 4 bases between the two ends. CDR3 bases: TGCAGTGCTATTGTCAATCAGCCCCAGCATTTT. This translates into CSAIVNQPQHF.

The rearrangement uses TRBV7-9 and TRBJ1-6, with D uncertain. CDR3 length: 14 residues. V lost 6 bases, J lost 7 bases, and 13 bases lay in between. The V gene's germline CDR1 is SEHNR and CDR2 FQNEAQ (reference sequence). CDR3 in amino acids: CASSPGRTNSPLHF. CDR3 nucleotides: TGTGCCAGCAGTCCGGGAAGAACCAATTCACCCCTCCACTTT.

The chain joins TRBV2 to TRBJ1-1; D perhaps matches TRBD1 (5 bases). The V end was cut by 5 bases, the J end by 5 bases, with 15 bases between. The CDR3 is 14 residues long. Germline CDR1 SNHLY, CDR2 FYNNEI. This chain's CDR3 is CASSRAGVRTEAFF. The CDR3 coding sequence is TGTGCCAGCAGTCGGGCGGGGGTGAGGACTGAAGCTTTCTTT. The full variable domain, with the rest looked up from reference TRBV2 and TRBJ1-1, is EPEVTQTPSHQVTQMGQEVILRCVPISNHLYFYWYRQILGQKVEFLVSFYNNEISEKSEIFDDQFSVERPDGSNFTLKIRSTKLEDSAMYFCASSRAGVRTEAFFGQGTRLTVV.

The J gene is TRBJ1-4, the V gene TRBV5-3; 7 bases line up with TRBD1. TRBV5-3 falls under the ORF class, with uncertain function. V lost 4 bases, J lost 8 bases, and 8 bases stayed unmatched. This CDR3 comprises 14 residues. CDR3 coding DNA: TGTGCCAGAAGCCCAAGACAGGGAGGGGAAAAACTGTTTTTT. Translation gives CARSPRQGGEKLFF.

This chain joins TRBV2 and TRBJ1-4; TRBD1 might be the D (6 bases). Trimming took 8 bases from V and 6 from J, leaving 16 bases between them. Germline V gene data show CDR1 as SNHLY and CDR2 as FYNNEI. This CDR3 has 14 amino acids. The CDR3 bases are TGTGCCAGCGCCAACAGGGATTGGGATGAAAAACTGTTTTTT. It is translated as CASANRDWDEKLFF.

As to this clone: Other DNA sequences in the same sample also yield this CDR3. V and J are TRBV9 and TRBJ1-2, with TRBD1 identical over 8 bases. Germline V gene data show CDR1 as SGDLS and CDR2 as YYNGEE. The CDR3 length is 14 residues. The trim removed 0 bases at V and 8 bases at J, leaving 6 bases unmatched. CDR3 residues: CASSVGQGAQGYTF. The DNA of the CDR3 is TGTGCCAGCAGCGTAGGGCAGGGGGCCCAGGGCTACACCTTC.